These 26 T cell receptor beta chains share one sample of origin, sequenced in a study of T-cell memory formation after mild COVID-19. TCRdb re-called the 5' RACE reads with MiXCR, one entry per CDR3 protein. The sample carries approximately 250,000 distinct CDR3 sequences, 16% recorded once. Sequenced: PBMCs or a T cell subset sorted from them (not recorded which). These receptors all stem from a young man who had mild COVID-19 (a few samples of this study predate the infection). Cell type and time point are not known.

The rearrangement uses TRBV7-2 and TRBJ2-3, with a possible D match to TRBD1 (5 bases). Looked up from germline, CDR1 is SGHTA and CDR2 is FQGNSA. The CDR3 contains 14 residues. Trimming took 1 base from V and 6 from J, leaving 11 bases between them. In DNA form, the CDR3 reads TGTGCCAGCAGCTTAGTAAAGGGGCGGGATACGCAGTATTTT. Its translation: CASSLVKGRDTQYF. The whole variable domain, filled in from reference TRBV7-2 and TRBJ2-3, reads GAGVSQSPSNKVTEKGKDVELRCDPISGHTALYWYRQSLGQGLEFLIYFQGNSAPDKSGLPSDRFSAERTGGSVSTLTIQRTQQEDSAVYLCASSLVKGRDTQYFGPGTRLTVL.

This clonotype was counted ten times or more. The V and J genes are TRBV7-2 and TRBJ1-5; D gene unclear. The V end lost 1 base, the J end lost 4 bases, and 5 bases lay between the germline ends. There are 13 residues in the CDR3. Germline CDR1 and CDR2: SGHTA and FQGNSA. The CDR3 DNA sequence: TGTGCCAGCAGCTTAGGACCGAATCAGCCCCAGCATTTT. The encoded protein is CASSLGPNQPQHF.

The V call is TRBV9, the J call TRBJ2-7; 8 bases fit TRBD1. Germline CDR1 SGDLS, CDR2 YYNGEE. The CDR3 contains 17 residues. J was trimmed by 1 base and V by 4 bases; bases with no gene match: 13. This chain's CDR3 is CASSPQVGQGASYEQYF. The CDR3 DNA sequence: TGTGCCAGCAGCCCCCAGGTAGGGCAGGGGGCGTCCTACGAGCAGTACTTC. Drawing the rest from reference TRBV9 and TRBJ2-7, the complete variable domain is DSGVTQTPKHLITATGQRVTLRCSPRSGDLSVYWYQQSLDQGLQFLIQYYNGEERAKGNILERFSAQQFPDLHSELNLSSLELGDSALYFCASSPQVGQGASYEQYFGPGTRLTVT.

This chain links TRBV30 with TRBJ2-2; no firm D call. Trimming removed 4 bases at V and 2 bases at J, with 8 bases between. The CDR3 is 13 residues long. CDR1 GTSNPN and CDR2 SVGIG come from the germline V gene (reference sequence). The CDR3, as DNA: TGTGCCTGGACTAACTCAAACACCGGGGAGCTGTTTTTT. It codes for CAWTNSNTGELFF.

This clonotype turned up a few times. The chain employs TRBV3-1 and TRBJ2-1; D is possibly TRBD2 (6 bases). The germline CDR1 and CDR2 sequences are LGHDT and YNNKEL (reference sequence). The CDR3 has 16 residues. Trimming stripped 3 bases from V and 5 bases from J, with 17 bases between. The CDR3 region has the DNA TGTGCCAGCAGCCACCCCCGGGAGTCGGATGACAATGAGCAGTTCTTC. Its protein is CASSHPRESDDNEQFF.

The chain recombines TRBV6-6 with TRBJ2-2; D gene uncertain. Germline V gene lookup returns CDR1 MNHNY and CDR2 SVGAGI (reference sequence). With 3 bases removed from V and 6 bases from J, the gap between germline ends came to 8 bases. The CDR3 totals 13 residues. As DNA, the CDR3 is TGTGCCAGCAGTTATCTTACAGCCGGGGAGCTGTTTTTT. Protein: CASSYLTAGELFF.

The rearrangement joins TRBV12-3 or TRBV12-4 to TRBJ2-6; a weak D match, TRBD2 (6 bases). The CDR3 has 14 residues. V shed 7 bases and J shed 2 bases, with 9 bases lying between them. The CDR3 DNA is TGTGCCAGCACCTCGGGGGCTGGGGCCAACGTCCTGACTTTC. Translating it yields CASTSGAGANVLTF.

This clonotype has more than one count but fewer than ten. V usage is TRBV5-1 and J usage is TRBJ2-3, with a possible D match to TRBD2 (7 bases). V lost 0 bases and J lost 2, with 10 bases in between. The CDR3 loop spans 15 amino acids. Germline-derived CDR1 and CDR2 are SGHRS and YFSETQ. For the CDR3, the DNA is TGCGCCAGCAGCTTGGGAGGGGGGGACACAGATACGCAGTATTTT. Translated, it gives CASSLGGGDTDTQYF.

The CDR3 here is CASSETGGFGGYTF. The CDR3 coding sequence is TGTGCCAGTAGCGAGACAGGTGGATTTGGTGGCTACACCTTC. V is TRBV19 and J is TRBJ1-2, with a possible D match to TRBD1 (6 bases). Germline-derived CDR1 and CDR2 are LNHDA and SQIVND (reference sequence). The CDR3 has 14 residues. Trimming took 6 bases from V and 7 from J, leaving 18 bases between them.

The rearrangement links TRBV7-3 to TRBJ2-1; D is unclear. Germline values: CDR1 SGHTA, CDR2 FQGTGA. V was shortened by 4 bases and J by 6 bases, with 10 bases between the two germline ends. This CDR3 contains 13 residues. Written as DNA, the CDR3 is TGTGCCAGCAGCTCTCGGGCAGCCAATGAGCAGTTCTTC. This codes for CASSSRAANEQFF. The full variable domain, its missing parts supplied by reference TRBV7-3 and TRBJ2-1, is GAGVSQTPSNKVTEKGKYVELRCDPISGHTALYWYRQSLGQGPEFLIYFQGTGAADDSGLPNDRFFAVRPEGSVSTLKIQRTERGDSAVYLCASSSRAANEQFFGPGTRLTVL.

This clonotype was counted a few times. The chain combines TRBV7-9 with TRBJ2-7; D not certain. CDR3 length: 15 residues. Between the trimmed V and J ends, which lost 10 bases and 2 bases, there was a span of 21 bases. Germline values: CDR1 SEHNR, CDR2 FQNEAQ (reference sequence). The CDR3 DNA is TGTGCCACCGCCCCCCCGAGACTGAGTACCTACGAGCAGTACTTC. It translates to CATAPPRLSTYEQYF.

In its sample, this clonotype was seen many times. The rearrangement joins TRBV20-1 to TRBJ1-1; 9 nucleotides match TRBD1. With V trimmed by 4 bases and J by 4 bases, 7 bases remained unmatched. The CDR3 has 14 amino acids. Per germline, CDR1 DFQATT and CDR2 SNEGSKA (reference sequence). The CDR3 sequence: CSATPGQGGTEAFF. Written as DNA, the CDR3 is TGCAGTGCTACCCCGGGACAGGGAGGCACTGAAGCTTTCTTT.

This chain connects TRBV11-3 to TRBJ2-1, with a tentative D call TRBD2 (6 bases). The CDR3 covers 14 residues. The V end lost 3 bases, the J end lost 4 bases, and 10 bases lay between the germline ends. The germline gives CDR1 SGHNT, CDR2 YENEEA. CDR3 in DNA: TGTGCCAGCAGCTTGCCGGGACTTTACAATGAGCAGTTCTTC. It specifies CASSLPGLYNEQFF.

The chain couples TRBV6-2 or TRBV6-3 to TRBJ2-2; tentative D call: TRBD1 (6 bases). CDR1 is MNHEY, CDR2 SVGEGT, per germline. There are 13 residues in the CDR3. Trimming left V 4 bases short and J 5 bases short, with 8 bases between. CDR3 sequence: CASSSQGTGELFF. The CDR3 nucleotides are TGTGCCAGCAGTTCTCAGGGGACCGGGGAGCTGTTTTTT.

The chain links TRBV7-2 to TRBJ2-7; TRBD2 matches at 7 bases. CDR1 and CDR2 from the germline V gene are SGHTA and FQGNSA. V shed 1 base, J shed 4 bases, and the junction held 16 bases outside the gene matches. CDR3 size: 18 residues. The CDR3 is CASSLGVGAGDGGYEQYV. The CDR3 DNA reads as TGTGCCAGCAGCTTAGGGGTCGGTGCGGGGGATGGAGGGTACGAGCAGTACGTC.

A few counts support this clonotype. The rearrangement links TRBV4-1 to TRBJ2-4; no clear D gene. Trimming cost V 1 base and J 0 bases, with 7 bases left between them. This CDR3 spans 15 amino acids. CDR1 MGHRA and CDR2 YSYEKL come from the germline V gene. Here the CDR3 reads CASSQATTAKNIQYF. The DNA of the CDR3 is TGCGCCAGCAGCCAAGCTACTACAGCCAAAAACATTCAGTACTTC.

This clonotype occurred a few times. This chain links TRBV20-1 with TRBJ1-1, with D maybe TRBD1 (6 bases). V lost 0 bases, J lost 11 bases, and 19 bases lay in between. Germline V gene sequence: CDR1 DFQATT, CDR2 SNEGSKA (reference sequence). The CDR3 is 14 amino acids. The chain's CDR3 is CSARDTGFLSRAFF. CDR3 sequence (DNA): TGCAGTGCTAGAGACACAGGGTTCCTGTCCCGGGCTTTCTTT.

The V call is TRBV12-3 or TRBV12-4, the J call TRBJ1-1; 9 bases align to TRBD1. Unmatched junction bases numbered 13, after V lost 6 bases and J lost 5 bases. The CDR3 covers 16 residues. This chain's CDR3 is CASSPFSRDRVTEAFF. CDR3 sequence (DNA): TGTGCCAGCAGCCCGTTTTCAAGGGACAGGGTTACTGAAGCTTTCTTT.

The gene calls are TRBV11-2 and TRBJ1-2; 10 bases map to TRBD1. J gave up 4 bases and V 0 bases, and 5 bases lay outside the gene matches. In germline, CDR1 is SGHAT, CDR2 FQNNGV. The CDR3 is made up of 16 amino acids. The CDR3 region is CASSLDGGTGAYGYTF. The DNA of the CDR3 is TGTGCCAGCAGCTTAGATGGGGGGACAGGGGCCTATGGCTACACCTTC.

This clonotype was recorded many times. The chain joins TRBV5-6 to TRBJ2-3; 10 bases are shared with TRBD2. This CDR3 spans 15 amino acids. Germline lookup yields CDR1 SGHDT and CDR2 YYEEEE. Germline trimming cut 5 bases from V and 0 bases from J; bases unmatched to any gene: 3. CDR3 coding DNA: TGTGCCAGCAGAATAGCGGGGGGCAGCACAGATACGCAGTATTTT. It is translated as CASRIAGGSTDTQYF.

This clonotype has just a few counts. This sequence joins TRBV7-9 and TRBJ2-7; the match to TRBD2 covers 10 bases. Unmatched junction bases numbered 5, after V lost 4 bases and J lost 2 bases. CDR3 length: 15 residues. Germline V CDR1 and CDR2: SEHNR, FQNEAQ (reference sequence). The CDR3 coding sequence is TGTGCCAGCAGCTCGAGCGGGGGGGTGACCTACGAGCAGTACTTC. It yields the protein CASSSSGGVTYEQYF.

V usage is TRBV4-2 and J usage is TRBJ2-2; 7 bases line up with TRBD1. Per the germline V gene, CDR1 is LGHNA and CDR2 is YNFKEQ. The CDR3 totals 19 residues. Trimming removed 0 bases from V and 0 bases from J; junction bases left unmatched: 10. The CDR3 here is CASSQDATAGGSNTGELFF. The CDR3 nucleotides are TGTGCCAGCAGCCAAGATGCTACGGCAGGGGGATCGAACACCGGGGAGCTGTTTTTT.

In its sample, this clonotype was seen a few times. This sequence joins TRBV7-3 and TRBJ2-1; the D is unclear. The CDR3 length is 11 residues. Per germline, CDR1 SGHTA and CDR2 FQGTGA. Deletions cut 6 bases from V and 8 bases from J, with 8 bases between. CDR3 amino acids: CASRLMDEQFF. The CDR3 bases are TGTGCCAGCAGGTTGATGGATGAGCAGTTCTTC.

This clonotype has a handful of counts. The CDR3 sequence: CASRRQTQQFF. The CDR3 DNA follows: TGTGCCAGCAGACGACAGACCCAGCAGTTCTTC. The J gene is TRBJ2-1, the V gene TRBV12-3 or TRBV12-4; tentatively, D is TRBD1 (5 bases). With 6 bases removed from V and 11 bases from J, the gap between germline ends came to 11 bases. The CDR3 totals 11 residues.

The chain employs TRBV20-1 and TRBJ1-1, with D perhaps TRBD1 (5 bases). V lost 3 bases to trimming and J lost 2 bases, with 10 bases between them. The germline V gene has CDR1 DFQATT and CDR2 SNEGSKA (reference sequence). This CDR3 contains 13 residues. The CDR3 loop is CSARSDTNTEAFF. The CDR3 coding sequence is TGCAGTGCTAGGTCGGACACAAACACTGAAGCTTTCTTT.

V gene TRBV27 combines with J gene TRBJ1-6; the D gene is possibly TRBD1 (5 bases). The germline CDR1 and CDR2 sequences are MNHEY and SMNVEV (reference sequence). CDR3 length: 17 amino acids. Trimming pared 4 bases from V and 0 bases from J, leaving 13 bases between. CDR3 coding DNA: TGTGCCAGCAGTTCCCCCCGAGGGGACTCCTATAATTCACCCCTCCACTTT. Its protein is CASSSPRGDSYNSPLHF.